The 15 T cell receptor beta chains below come from one sample, sequenced in a study of regulatory T cells in long-lasting Graves disease. Investigators prepared the TCR beta libraries by applying iRepertoire HTBI primers and Arm-PCR of CDR3 regions. TCRdb called the multiplex PCR reads again in MiXCR, with one record for every CDR3 protein. Of roughly 400,000 distinct CDR3 sequences detected, 21% appear once; the ten largest clones hold approximately 14%. Time point here: persistent/refractory GD, antithyroid drugs over 5 years with positive TRAb. There was RNA extracted from PBMCs, and the TCR library was made from it. The sequencing here drew on peripheral blood mononuclear cells (PBMCs), taken when the disease was refractory, from a patient treated with antithyroid drugs. Source of these receptors: a female donor with Graves disease.

This chain links TRBV2 with TRBJ2-5; 12 bases fit TRBD2. The CDR3 spans 15 residues. The V gene's germline CDR1 is SNHLY and CDR2 FYNNEI. Trimming took 7 bases from V and 1 from J; bases not matched to a gene: 4. CDR3 DNA: TGTGCCAGCAACCTAGCGGGAGGGCGCCAAGAGACCCAGTACTTC. Protein product: CASNLAGGRQETQYF.

The rearrangement uses TRBV5-8 and TRBJ2-2; D is possibly TRBD1 (5 bases). The germline V gene encodes CDR1 SGHTS and CDR2 YDEGEE. V gave up 1 base and J gave up 6 bases, with 16 bases separating them. The CDR3 is 16 residues long. DNA for the CDR3: TGTGCCAGCAGCTTGAAAGGGGCGCAGGGTGCCGGGGAGCTGTTTTTT. This encodes CASSLKGAQGAGELFF.

Comment on this clonotype: A much larger clonotype is one base distant, so this may be a read error. V usage is TRBV6-2 or TRBV6-3 and J usage is TRBJ1-1, with 7 bases that match TRBD1. Per germline, CDR1 MNHEY and CDR2 SVGEGT. This CDR3 contains 14 residues. In DNA form, the CDR3 reads TGTGCCGGCAGTTACGGAGACAGGGAGGCTGAAGCTTTCTTT. The encoded protein is CAGSYGDREAEAFF.

V gene TRBV7-2 combines with J gene TRBJ1-3, with D possibly being TRBD1 (6 bases). Trimming took off 1 base at V and 2 bases at J, with 9 bases between the two ends. The CDR3 loop spans 15 amino acids. Germline loops: CDR1 SGHTA, CDR2 FQGNSA. CDR3 in amino acids: CASSLGGGTGNTIYF. In DNA, the CDR3 is TGTGCCAGCAGCTTAGGAGGGGGGACTGGAAACACCATATATTTT.

This clonotype was seen more than once but under ten times. This chain links TRBV20-1 with TRBJ2-3, with 11 bases identical to TRBD2. J gave up 5 bases and V 2 bases, and 9 bases lay outside the gene matches. CDR1 and CDR2 from the germline V gene are DFQATT and SNEGSKA (reference sequence). The CDR3 spans 16 residues. The CDR3 nucleotides read TGCAGTGCTAGACCTACTAGCGGGAGTCCCAGAGATACGCAGTATTTT. Translation gives CSARPTSGSPRDTQYF.

V usage is TRBV27 and J usage is TRBJ2-1; TRBD2 aligns across 7 bases. This CDR3 has 14 residues. In germline, CDR1 is MNHEY, CDR2 SMNVEV (reference sequence). Trimming at V came to 6 bases and at J to 8 bases, leaving 10 bases not matched to a gene. CDR3 region: CASSPQTSRDEQFF. In nucleotides, the CDR3 is TGTGCCAGCAGCCCCCAGACTAGCCGGGATGAGCAGTTCTTC.

This clonotype was seen many times. The V call is TRBV11-3, the J call TRBJ2-2, with D unresolved. The V gene's germline CDR1 is SGHNT and CDR2 YENEEA. The CDR3 loop spans 17 amino acids. V was cut by 5 bases and J by 4 bases, with 20 bases left in between. The CDR3 is CASSLNLLSNGTGELFF. Written as DNA, the CDR3 is TGTGCCAGCAGCCTTAATCTACTTTCGAATGGCACCGGGGAGCTGTTTTTT.

V gene TRBV27 combines with J gene TRBJ1-1, with TRBD1 matching over 12 bases. Germline V CDR1 and CDR2: MNHEY, SMNVEV (reference sequence). This CDR3 region has 17 residues. Trimming at V came to 4 bases and at J to 6 bases, leaving 12 bases not matched to a gene. CDR3 sequence reads: CASSSGLPGQGAAEAFF. The CDR3 DNA reads as TGTGCCAGCAGTTCAGGGCTCCCGGGACAGGGGGCGGCTGAAGCTTTCTTT.

This clonotype was picked up many times. CDR3 region: CASSLDTSVSYEQYF. The CDR3 DNA follows: TGTGCCAGCAGTTTAGATACTAGCGTCTCCTACGAGCAGTACTTC. V is TRBV28 and J is TRBJ2-7; 7 bases align to TRBD2. Looked up from germline, CDR1 is MDHEN and CDR2 is SYDVKM. There are 15 residues in the CDR3. Losses at the gene ends were 2 bases for V and 0 bases for J; bases not matched to a gene: 4.

This clonotype showed up many times. V and J are TRBV10-3 and TRBJ2-5, with a weak D call TRBD2 (6 bases). The germline CDR1 and CDR2 sequences are ENHRY and SYGVKD. V was cut by 2 bases and J by 7 bases, with 20 bases left in between. The CDR3 is 16 residues long. The CDR3 sequence is CAISEGDSTFRGTQYF. CDR3 DNA sequence: TGTGCCATCAGTGAGGGGGACTCCACCTTCCGGGGGACCCAGTACTTC.

This clonotype was found a few times. This chain joins TRBV20-1 and TRBJ2-7; unclear D gene. Germline-derived CDR1 and CDR2 are DFQATT and SNEGSKA (reference sequence). The V end lost 0 bases, the J end lost 2 bases, and 8 bases lay between the germline ends. The CDR3 runs 13 residues. The CDR3 spells CSARDTVPYEQYF. The CDR3 coding sequence is TGCAGTGCTAGAGATACGGTCCCCTACGAGCAGTACTTC.

This clonotype was counted a few times. This chain uses TRBV28 with TRBJ2-3, with a weak D call TRBD2 (5 bases). V lost 3 bases and J 0 bases, leaving 19 bases between the germline ends. There are 18 residues in the CDR3. Looked up from germline, CDR1 is MDHEN and CDR2 is SYDVKM. CDR3 protein: CASSFPTDRVASTDTQYF. The CDR3 region has the DNA TGTGCCAGCAGTTTCCCTACCGACCGGGTAGCGAGCACAGATACGCAGTATTTT.

This clonotype was seen many times. The gene calls are TRBV10-2 and TRBJ1-5; TRBD1 matches 11 bases. There are 15 residues in the CDR3. Germline assignment: CDR1 WSHSY and CDR2 SAAADI. V lost 2 bases to trimming and J lost 5 bases; unmatched junction nucleotides: 2. CDR3 sequence: CASSEGQGAHQPQHF. The DNA for the CDR3 is TGCGCCAGCAGTGAGGGACAGGGGGCGCATCAGCCCCAGCATTTT.

There are many counts of this clonotype. The rearrangement uses TRBV28 and TRBJ1-2; D unclear. The CDR3 spans 11 residues. V was shortened by 3 bases and J by 6 bases, with 5 bases between the two germline ends. Germline CDR1 reads MDHEN; CDR2 reads SYDVKM. CDR3 loop: CASSFADGYTF. Written as DNA, the CDR3 is TGTGCCAGCAGTTTCGCCGATGGCTACACCTTC.

This clonotype occurred many times. The rearrangement links TRBV28 to TRBJ2-5; 7 bases map to TRBD2. The CDR3 sequence is 14 residues long. Per the germline V gene, CDR1 is MDHEN and CDR2 is SYDVKM. V shed 6 bases and J 0 bases; nucleotides not matched to a gene: 4. In nucleotides, the CDR3 is TGTGCCAGCAGGTTCGGGGGGAACCAAGAGACCCAGTACTTC. This codes for CASRFGGNQETQYF.